The sequence of this T cell receptor (beta chain) was determined in a study of blood T cell repertoires in COVID-19. V was clipped by 3 bases and J by 8 bases, with 10 bases between them. The germline V gene encodes CDR1 KGHSH and CDR2 LQKENI. The CDR3 runs to 13 residues. Sequencing used immunoSEQ multiplex PCR; TCRdb keeps in-frame clones, though not all of them. The table records 100,000 to 150,000 clones, 84% of them present only once. The origin of this receptor is a woman aged 25 to 39 who had recovered from COVID-19. The V and J genes are TRBV18 and TRBJ1-4; D is uncertain. The sequenced sample was peripheral blood. The CDR3 sequence: CASSPAWAEKLFF. The CDR3, as DNA: TGTGCCAGCTCACCCGCGTGGGCGGAAAAACTGTTTTTT.